Presented here are 9 T cell receptor beta chains from one specimen sequenced in a study of cytomegalovirus exposure and HLA in healthy donors. Vbeta (60) and Jbeta (13) primers were used in the PCR. TCRdb's copy holds only in-frame clones and misses some; the assay was immunoSEQ multiplex PCR. The data hold 150,000 or so clones, with 60% to 85% observed a single time. Sample: PBMCs. All receptors derive from a middle-aged man in good health and CMV-seropositive.

This sequence joins TRBV7-2 and TRBJ2-3; tentatively, D is TRBD2 (5 bases). This CDR3 region has 13 residues. Germline CDR1 and CDR2: SGHTA and FQGNSA. Deletions cut 2 bases from V and 8 bases from J, with 11 bases between. The CDR3 region is CASSLSGNPTQYF. Here the CDR3 DNA reads TGTGCCAGCAGCTTATCCGGGAACCCTACGCAGTATTTT.

This rearrangement joins TRBV9 to TRBJ1-1; D is possibly TRBD1 (5 bases). This CDR3 has 12 amino acids. Germline CDR1 reads SGDLS; CDR2 reads YYNGEE. Trimming removed 9 bases from V and 1 base from J, with 10 bases in between. CDR3 nucleotide sequence: TGTGCCAAACCAACAGGGAACACTGAAGCTTTCTTT. Encoded protein: CAKPTGNTEAFF.

This rearrangement joins TRBV6-6 to TRBJ2-5, with D hard to call. V lost 4 bases and J 4 bases, leaving 10 bases between the germline ends. The CDR3 sequence is 13 residues long. In germline, CDR1 is MNHNY, CDR2 SVGAGI (reference sequence). This CDR3 is CASSLLVSETQYF. CDR3 nucleotide sequence: TGTGCCAGCAGTTTACTTGTGTCAGAGACCCAGTACTTC.

This chain connects TRBV6-1 to TRBJ1-1; D unclear. Trimming took off 2 bases at V and 1 base at J, with 5 bases between the two ends. Germline V gene data show CDR1 as MNHNS and CDR2 as SASEGT. This CDR3 region has 13 residues. CDR3 nucleotides: TGTGCCAGCAGTGAACCACAGAACACTGAAGCTTTCTTT. Translating it yields CASSEPQNTEAFF.

The table lists this clone with a few counts. J is TRBJ2-2 and V is TRBV5-1; the match to TRBD2 covers 9 bases. With 6 bases clipped from V and 4 bases from J, the junction kept 7 bases outside the gene matches. CDR1 SGHRS and CDR2 YFSETQ come from the germline V gene. This CDR3 contains 15 residues. CDR3 in DNA: TGCGCCAGCACTCGGGGGACTAGCAGCACCGGGGAGCTGTTTTTT. Protein: CASTRGTSSTGELFF. The entire variable domain, with the rest obtained from reference TRBV5-1 and TRBJ2-2, is as follows: KAGVTQTPRYLIKTRGQQVTLSCSPISGHRSVSWYQQTPGQGLQFLFEYFSETQRNKGNFPGRFSGRQFSNSRSEMNVSTLELGDSALYLCASTRGTSSTGELFFGEGSRLTVL.

The rearrangement uses TRBV27 and TRBJ1-5, with D uncertain. The V and J ends lost 0 bases and 2 bases respectively, with 5 bases between them. Germline V gives CDR1 MNHEY, CDR2 SMNVEV (reference sequence). This CDR3 contains 14 residues. The CDR3 region is CASSLSSGNQPQHF. The CDR3 DNA reads TGTGCCAGCAGTTTATCTAGTGGCAATCAGCCCCAGCATTTT.

CDR3 protein: CATGTSGTYEQYF. Written as DNA, the CDR3 is TGTGCCACCGGGACTAGCGGAACCTACGAGCAGTACTTC. This rearrangement joins TRBV10-3 to TRBJ2-7; 11 nucleotides agree with TRBD2. CDR1 and CDR2 (germline): ENHRY, SYGVKD. The CDR3 is 13 residues long. V shed 10 bases, J shed 2 bases, and the junction held 4 bases outside the gene matches.

The V and J genes are TRBV9 and TRBJ2-7; D perhaps matches TRBD2 (6 bases). Germline V gene sequence: CDR1 SGDLS, CDR2 YYNGEE. The CDR3 extends over 17 amino acids. Trimming shortened V by 4 bases and J by 3 bases, and 23 bases separated the two germline ends. The CDR3 region is CASSRWAGGNTYYEQYF. CDR3 nucleotide sequence: TGTGCCAGCAGCCGCTGGGCTGGGGGGAATACGTACTACGAGCAGTACTTC.

The chain carries TRBV19 and TRBJ2-2; D gene uncertain. V lost 3 bases and J lost 0, with 8 bases in between. The CDR3 has 15 amino acids. Germline V gene lookup returns CDR1 LNHDA and CDR2 SQIVND (reference sequence). The CDR3 here is CASSISLANTGELFF. CDR3 sequence (DNA): TGTGCCAGTAGTATTAGTCTCGCGAACACCGGGGAGCTGTTTTTT.